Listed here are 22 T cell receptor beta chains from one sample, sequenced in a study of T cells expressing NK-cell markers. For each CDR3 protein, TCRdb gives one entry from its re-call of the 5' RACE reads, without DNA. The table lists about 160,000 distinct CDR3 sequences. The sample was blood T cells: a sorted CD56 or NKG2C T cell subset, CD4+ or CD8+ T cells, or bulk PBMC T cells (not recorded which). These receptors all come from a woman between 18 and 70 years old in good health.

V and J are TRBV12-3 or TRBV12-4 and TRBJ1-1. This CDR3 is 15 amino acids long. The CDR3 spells CASSLEGRWRTEAFF.

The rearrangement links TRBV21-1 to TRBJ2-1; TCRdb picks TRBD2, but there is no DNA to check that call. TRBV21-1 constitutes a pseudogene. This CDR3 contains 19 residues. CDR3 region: CASSTPKDARDLLYNEQFF.

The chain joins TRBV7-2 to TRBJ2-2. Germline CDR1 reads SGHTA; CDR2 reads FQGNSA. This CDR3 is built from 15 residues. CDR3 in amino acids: CASSFSALSTGELFF.

CDR3 loop: CASSVDISYEQYF. The V gene is TRBV9, the J gene TRBJ2-7; TCRdb's D call, TRBD1, is unchecked because there is no DNA. In germline, CDR1 is SGDLS, CDR2 YYNGEE. The CDR3 length is 13 residues.

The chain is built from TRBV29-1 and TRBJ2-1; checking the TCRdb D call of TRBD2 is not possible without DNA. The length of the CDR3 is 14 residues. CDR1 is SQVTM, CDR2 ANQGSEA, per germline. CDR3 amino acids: CSSRLAGFYNEQFF.

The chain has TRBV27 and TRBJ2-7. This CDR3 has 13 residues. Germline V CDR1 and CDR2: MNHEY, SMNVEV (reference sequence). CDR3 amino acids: CASSLRQSMEQYF.

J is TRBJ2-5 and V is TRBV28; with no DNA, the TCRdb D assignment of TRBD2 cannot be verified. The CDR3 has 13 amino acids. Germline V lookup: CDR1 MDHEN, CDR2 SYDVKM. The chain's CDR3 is CASTVALRETQYF.

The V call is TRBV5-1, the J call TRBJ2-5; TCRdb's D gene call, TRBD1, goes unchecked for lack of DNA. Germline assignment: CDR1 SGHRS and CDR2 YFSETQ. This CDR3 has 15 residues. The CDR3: CASSLTRTDQETQYF.

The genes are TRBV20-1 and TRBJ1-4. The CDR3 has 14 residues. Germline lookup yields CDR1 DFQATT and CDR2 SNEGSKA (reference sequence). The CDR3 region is CSATVGQSNEKLFF.

This CDR3 is CASSLRDSHQPQHF. The V call is TRBV7-9, the J call TRBJ1-5; TCRdb's D call, TRBD1, is unchecked because there is no DNA. The CDR3 is made up of 14 amino acids. Germline V lookup: CDR1 SEHNR, CDR2 FQNEAQ (reference sequence).

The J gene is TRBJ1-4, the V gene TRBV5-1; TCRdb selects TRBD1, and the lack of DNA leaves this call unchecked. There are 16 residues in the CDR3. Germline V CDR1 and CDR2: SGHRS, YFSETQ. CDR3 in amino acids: CASSRGGSPTNEKLFF.

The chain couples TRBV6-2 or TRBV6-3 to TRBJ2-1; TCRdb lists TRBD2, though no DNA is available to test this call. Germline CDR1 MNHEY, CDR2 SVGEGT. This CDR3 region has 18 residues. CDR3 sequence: CASSYEGRALAGNNEQFF.

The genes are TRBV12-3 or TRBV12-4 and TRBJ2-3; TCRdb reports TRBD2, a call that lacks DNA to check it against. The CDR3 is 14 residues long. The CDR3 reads CASEGPTSTDTQYF.

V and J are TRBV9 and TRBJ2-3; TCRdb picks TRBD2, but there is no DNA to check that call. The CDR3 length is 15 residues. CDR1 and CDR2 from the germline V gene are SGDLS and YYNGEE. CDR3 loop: CASSVASGPTDTQYF.

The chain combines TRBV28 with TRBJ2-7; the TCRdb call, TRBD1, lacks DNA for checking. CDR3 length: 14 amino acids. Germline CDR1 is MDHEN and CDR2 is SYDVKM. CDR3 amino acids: CASSLAVPVYEQYF. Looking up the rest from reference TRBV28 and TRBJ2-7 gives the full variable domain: DVKVTQSSRYLVKRTGEKVFLECVQDMDHENMFWYRQDPGLGLRLIYFSYDVKMKEKGDIPEGYSVSREKKERFSLILESASTNQTSMYLCASSLAVPVYEQYFGPGTRLTVT.

The CDR3 spells CASTPATGALTGYVEQYF. This sequence joins TRBV3-1 and TRBJ2-7; TCRdb's D gene call, TRBD1, goes unchecked for lack of DNA. This CDR3 region has 18 residues. Germline V lookup: CDR1 LGHDT, CDR2 YNNKEL (reference sequence).

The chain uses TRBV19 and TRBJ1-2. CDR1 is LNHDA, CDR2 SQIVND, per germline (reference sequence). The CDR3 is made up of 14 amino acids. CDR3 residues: CASSIWTANYGYTF.

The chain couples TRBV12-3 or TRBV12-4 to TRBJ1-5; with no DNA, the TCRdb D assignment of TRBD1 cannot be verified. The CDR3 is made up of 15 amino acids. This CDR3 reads CASSSLGDSNQPQHF.

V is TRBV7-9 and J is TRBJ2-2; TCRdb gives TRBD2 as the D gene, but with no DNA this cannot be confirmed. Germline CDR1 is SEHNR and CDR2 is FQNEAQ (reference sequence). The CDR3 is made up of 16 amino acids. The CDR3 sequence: CASSLARGLVSGELFF.

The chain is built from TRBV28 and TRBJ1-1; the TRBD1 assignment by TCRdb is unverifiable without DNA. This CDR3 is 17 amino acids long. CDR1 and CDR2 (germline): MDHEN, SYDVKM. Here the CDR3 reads CASSFLRGSTGHTEAFF.

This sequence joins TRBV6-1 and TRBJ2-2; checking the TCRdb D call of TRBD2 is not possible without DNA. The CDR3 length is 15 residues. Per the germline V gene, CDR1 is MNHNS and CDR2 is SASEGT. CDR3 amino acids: CASSRLAGIAGELFF.

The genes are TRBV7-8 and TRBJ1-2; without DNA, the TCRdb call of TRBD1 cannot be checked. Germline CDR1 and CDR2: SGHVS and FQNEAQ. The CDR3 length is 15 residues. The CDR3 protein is CASSPQGQGPSGYTF.